This TCR beta chain was captured in a study of blood T cell repertoires in COVID-19. Comments on this clone: Lacking the conserved final phenylalanine or tryptophan, this CDR3 likely reflects a read error. The DNA is left out, because the CDR3 cannot be placed on it with certainty; the CDR3 is given as TCRdb lists it.

Using immunoSEQ multiplex PCR, the repertoire was profiled, and TCRdb retains in-frame clones only, with some absent. The table has tens of thousands of clones, just under 90% seen once. The CDR3 numbers 11 amino acids, ends counted. The chain joins TRBV21-1 to TRBJ2-7; the table's D gene call, TRBD1, was not cross checked with the DNA. TRBV21-1 is listed as a pseudogene. This TCR was recovered from a man aged 55 to 70 with acute or convalescent COVID-19. Input material: peripheral blood. CDR3 loop: CASSKEAGHPN.